A selection of T cell receptor beta chains follows, all from one sample in a study of cytomegalovirus exposure and HLA in healthy donors. Repertoires were generated with immunoSEQ multiplex PCR, while TCRdb's copy carries only in-frame clones and drops some. The sample records 90,000 or so clones, roughly 82% being singletons. The specimen sequenced was PBMCs. These receptors all stem from a man aged 30 to 39 in good health and CMV-seropositive. Both conserved end residues are trimmed from each CDR3. D genes are given only for firm matches. Only part of the rows carry a size: once, few, many, or a class if the clone is expanded.

j_call	v_call	clone_size	d_call	cdr3_aa
TRBJ2-3	TRBV7-6	-	-	ASSSNTDTQY
TRBJ2-5	TRBV4-3	-	-	ASSQGWARSKETQY
TRBJ2-3	TRBV20-1	-	-	SALSTDTQY
TRBJ2-1	TRBV5-6	-	TRBD2	ASSLSGRARGGEQF
TRBJ2-4	TRBV6-6	-	-	ASSGLIIAAKNIQY
TRBJ2-3	TRBV10-3	-	TRBD1	AISDRESTDTQY
TRBJ1-2	TRBV12-5	-	-	ASGLGGGNYGYT
TRBJ1-1	TRBV18	-	-	ASSPPGGGTEAF
TRBJ2-1	TRBV5-1	-	TRBD2	ASSLTSGRNNEQF
-	TRBV29-1	-	-	SARDGGVRTYEQY
TRBJ1-5	TRBV28	once	-	ASSPIIGQWDQPQH
TRBJ1-5	TRBV7-2	-	-	ASSLGDTNQPQH
TRBJ1-1	TRBV19	-	TRBD1	ASSPGTGVAEAF
TRBJ2-7	TRBV27	-	TRBD2	ASSPPSMREIGEQY
TRBJ2-1	TRBV27	-	-	ASSPQGYNEQF
TRBJ1-5	TRBV7-9	-	-	ASSLGGQPQH
-	TRBV27	-	TRBD1	ASSLLGQDSYEQY
TRBJ2-1	TRBV5-5	-	TRBD1	ASSWTGDEQF
TRBJ2-2	TRBV29-1	-	TRBD2	SGGLDPQTGELF
TRBJ1-3	TRBV19	-	-	ASSLRGAGNTIY
TRBJ2-7	TRBV6-6	-	-	ASSYTSGEQY
TRBJ2-1	TRBV18	-	TRBD1	ATMTGVINEQF
TRBJ2-7	TRBV11-3	-	TRBD1	ASSLETGPSYEQY
TRBJ2-1	TRBV11-2	-	-	ASSLALAQF
TRBJ2-2	TRBV5-5	-	TRBD2	ASSLEQGGTGELF
TRBJ1-4	TRBV4-1	few	-	ASSQIEHEKLF
TRBJ2-1	TRBV10-3	-	TRBD2	AISVSSGNINEQF
TRBJ2-2	TRBV4-1	-	-	ASSHKNTGELF
TRBJ2-7	TRBV7-8	-	-	ASSLSPSSYEQY
TRBJ2-2	TRBV28	-	TRBD1	ASSPTGSHAGELF
TRBJ2-7	TRBV27	-	TRBD2	ASKGAFWTSGSEKQY
TRBJ2-7	TRBV6-5	-	TRBD2	ASSLSGSYEQY
TRBJ2-7	TRBV19	-	-	ATEAQDTYEQY
TRBJ2-7	TRBV27	-	TRBD1	ASLDRGEQY